This T cell receptor (beta chain) was captured by sequencing in a study of shared T cell receptors in the human thymus (TCRdb year 2021). The study in broad terms: The study examined how self-reactive, shared T-cell receptor alpha chains are generated in the human thymus.

For CDR1 and CDR2, the germline V gene lists SGDLS and YYNGEE. Germline trimming amounts to 3 bases on V and 3 bases on J, with 4 as the count of junction bases outside the gene matches. The CDR3 numbers 16 residues from cysteine through phenylalanine. CDR3 DNA is the only sequence kept; it has 48 bases, read in frame from the first base. Points on this clone: It has no known antigen specificity. Base qualities were left out, and no much larger clone turns up one base away.

The receptor library was made with the immunoSEQ multiplex PCR assay. TCRdb provides this immuneACCESS table in a form limited to in-frame rearrangements. Some clones are lacking; in checked studies, under half of them reflect an unresolved V gene, and why the rest are absent is not known. The sample includes over 450,000 clones, with approximately 78% observed a single time. The ten largest clones take up more than 0.01% of the sample. The same data also went into a second study, on human thymus T cells. As the second paper documents: Immunologically healthy infants undergoing open corrective cardiac surgery for congenital heart defects in Finland were used as donors. The thymus tissue came from surgical resects taken out during corrective cardiac surgery. Both the thymic and the peripheral blood repertoires appeared to show biased V and J gene segment usage. According to the related research, thymic TCR repertoires were highly overlapping among unrelated individuals. The study used under 10 infant thymus samples plus four related peripheral blood samples to characterize TCR alpha and beta repertoires. The cohort included more than 5 male and two female infants, with donor ages spanning 7 to 244 days. Thymocytes were freed from the tissue by mechanical means and kept at -70 degrees C as pellets of roughly 9-30 million cells. Genomic DNA was extracted from frozen cell pellets with a QIAsymphony instrument. TCRB and TCRAD loci were amplified from a standardized quantity of quality-controlled genomic DNA using the immunoSEQ multiplex PCR assay. Amplicons spanned the V(D)J region at a length sufficient to cover the CDR3 and identify V and J genes. Amplicon sequencing was performed on an Illumina platform through the commercial immunoSEQ service. Corrections for primer bias and sequencing errors followed previously described methods, while TCRAD and TCRB definitions were based on the IMGT database. The repertoires were analysed using immunoSEQ Analyzer 3.0 and VDJTools for basic statistics, V/J segment usage, diversity estimates, rarefaction and pairwise overlap. To estimate diversity, the Chao1, ChaoE, Efron-Thisted, Shannon and inverse Simpson indices were applied, and diversity was also estimated on datasets down-sampled to the smallest sample. For repertoire overlap, CDR3 nucleotide sequence, V gene and J gene had to match strictly, and clustering was done by Jaccard-based multidimensional scaling. On average, approximately 860,000 unique TCRB clonotypes were obtained from thymus samples, compared with about 86,000 from blood samples.

This TCR came from a boy in the first two years of life with a congenital heart defect. Donor details come from another sample of the same person, matched by shared clones. Sequenced sample: thymocytes. The rearrangement joined TRBV9 to TRBJ2-3; TRBD2 lines up with 13 middle nucleotides. The encoded CDR3 is CASSGGTSGATDTQYF. The sequence in DNA is TGTGCCAGCAGCGGGGGGACTAGCGGGGCAACAGATACGCAGTATTTT. Supplemented by the reference TRBV9 and TRBJ2-3 proteins around the CDR3, the complete variable domain is DSGVTQTPKHLITATGQRVTLRCSPRSGDLSVYWYQQSLDQGLQFLIQYYNGEERAKGNILERFSAQQFPDLHSELNLSSLELGDSALYFCASSGGTSGATDTQYFGPGTRLTVL.